One sample yielded the 32 T cell receptor beta chains listed below, sequenced in a study of shared clonotypes between healthy human individuals (dated by TCRdb to 2018 to 2021). The method was the immunoSEQ multiplex PCR assay. Drawn from immuneACCESS, this table holds only the in-frame rearrangements with V and J called that TCRdb kept. Clones are partly lost; checked studies trace under half to an unresolved V gene and leave the rest unexplained. The sample table holds roughly 500,000 clones, of which almost 80% were seen once. The ten largest clones capture approximately 12% of the sample. Sequencing was performed on PBMCs. These TCRs come from a woman in her thirties or forties in good health. Some clones in this sample may be carry-over from other donors' samples.

The CDR3 sequence is CASRTSGPNYGYTF. In DNA, the CDR3 is TGTGCCAGTAGGACAAGTGGCCCTAACTATGGCTACACCTTC. V gene TRBV19 combines with J gene TRBJ1-2; D not certain. This CDR3 is built from 14 residues. The germline V gene has CDR1 LNHDA and CDR2 SQIVND (reference sequence). Between the trimmed V and J ends, which lost 6 bases and 0 bases, there was a span of 11 bases.

This clone came up a few times. The rearrangement links TRBV2 to TRBJ1-1; a weak D match, TRBD1 (5 bases). The CDR3 spans 16 residues. Trimming took 1 base from V and 4 from J, leaving 16 bases between them. Germline assignment: CDR1 SNHLY and CDR2 FYNNEI. CDR3 amino acids: CASSEDVGEKGTEAFF. The CDR3 DNA is TGTGCCAGCAGTGAAGATGTGGGGGAGAAGGGCACTGAAGCTTTCTTT.

The gene calls are TRBV28 and TRBJ1-5; unclear D gene. This CDR3 has 16 residues. Germline assignment: CDR1 MDHEN and CDR2 SYDVKM. Trimming cost V 6 bases and J 2 bases, with 17 bases left between them. CDR3 bases: TGTGCCAGCAGGACAAAAAAGGGTGGGGGCAATCAGCCCCAGCATTTT. The encoded protein is CASRTKKGGGNQPQHF.

This chain connects TRBV5-1 to TRBJ1-2; weak D call: TRBD1 (6 bases). The CDR3 is 12 residues long. Trimming removed 5 bases at V and 2 bases at J, with 7 bases between. Germline CDR1 is SGHRS and CDR2 is YFSETQ. The DNA of the CDR3 is TGCGCCAGCAGTGACAGGAACTATGGCTACACCTTC. This gives the protein CASSDRNYGYTF.

Note on this clone: Its ends do not fully match the called genes, so a read error is possible. The sample has other DNA sequences that encode this CDR3 too. The V and J genes are TRBV30 and TRBJ1-4; D gene uncertain. The CDR3 totals 14 residues. Germline CDR1 and CDR2: GTSNPN and SVGIG (reference sequence). The CDR3 region is CAWSVLQSNEKLFF. Written as DNA, the CDR3 is TGTGCCTGGAGTGTACTACAGTCTAATGAGAAACTGTTTTTT.

Details on this clone: A read error is possible here, since a much larger clone lies one base away. This specimen includes other DNA sequences encoding the same CDR3. This sequence joins TRBV2 and TRBJ2-3; D is uncertain. The V gene lost 6 bases and the J gene lost 3 bases, with 4 bases spanning the gap. Per germline, CDR1 SNHLY and CDR2 FYNNEI. The CDR3 extends over 11 amino acids. The CDR3 region is CASSYTDTQYF. DNA for the CDR3: TGTGCCAGCAGCTATACAGATACGCAGTATTTT.

The V gene is TRBV9, the J gene TRBJ2-7; possibly TRBD1 for D (6 bases). Germline CDR1 is SGDLS and CDR2 is YYNGEE. Trimming cost V 0 bases and J 1 base, with 23 bases left between them. The length of the CDR3 is 19 residues. The CDR3: CASSVDKGWGPAPSYEQYF. The DNA for the CDR3 is TGTGCCAGCAGCGTAGATAAGGGGTGGGGGCCAGCGCCATCCTACGAGCAGTACTTC.

This chain connects TRBV21-1 to TRBJ2-1. TRBV21-1 corresponds to a pseudogene. There are 12 residues in the CDR3. In DNA form, the CDR3 reads TGTGCCAGATTACCCAATTACAATGAGCAGTTCTTC. It translates to CARLPNYNEQFF.

This chain connects TRBV29-1 to TRBJ2-7; D is uncertain. The germline V gene encodes CDR1 SQVTM and CDR2 ANQGSEA. The CDR3 is made up of 12 amino acids. The V end was cut by 4 bases, the J end by 4 bases, with 11 bases between. Here the CDR3 reads CSVGWLEYEQYF. In DNA form, the CDR3 reads TGCAGCGTTGGCTGGTTGGAGTACGAGCAGTACTTC.

The chain joins TRBV6-5 to TRBJ2-7, with TRBD1 identical over 8 bases. CDR3 length: 14 residues. With 6 bases clipped from V and 4 bases from J, the junction kept 8 bases outside the gene matches. The germline V gene encodes CDR1 MNHEY and CDR2 SVGAGI. CDR3 nucleotides: TGTGCCAGCAGGGGGACAGGTGGACATTACGAGCAGTACTTC. This codes for CASRGTGGHYEQYF.

This clone was counted between two and nine times. The chain employs TRBV28 and TRBJ2-1; D not certain. Per the germline V gene, CDR1 is MDHEN and CDR2 is SYDVKM. V shed 5 bases and J shed 9 bases, with 8 bases lying between them. The length of the CDR3 is 11 residues. The CDR3 sequence is CASSTPAEQFF. The CDR3 DNA reads TGTGCCAGCAGTACCCCAGCTGAGCAGTTCTTC.

The rearrangement links TRBV27 to TRBJ2-1; the match to TRBD2 covers 14 bases. Germline V gene lookup returns CDR1 MNHEY and CDR2 SMNVEV (reference sequence). V gave up 7 bases and J gave up 7 bases; unmatched junction bases: 15. The CDR3 is 18 residues long. CDR3 residues: CASTRQTSGRAVGNEQFF. The CDR3 nucleotides read TGTGCCAGCACCCGTCAGACTAGCGGGAGGGCCGTGGGAAATGAGCAGTTCTTC.

J is TRBJ2-5 and V is TRBV7-9; D not resolved. The V gene's germline CDR1 is SEHNR and CDR2 FQNEAQ (reference sequence). The CDR3 loop spans 15 amino acids. V lost 0 bases, J lost 0 bases, and 8 bases lay in between. The CDR3 coding sequence is TGTGCCAGCAGCTTAGCATTTAGCTACCAAGAGACCCAGTACTTC. Protein: CASSLAFSYQETQYF.

A remark on this clone: The sample has other DNA sequences that encode this CDR3 too. This chain links TRBV7-3 with TRBJ2-1, with D possibly being TRBD2 (6 bases). The V end was cut by 0 bases, the J end by 7 bases, with 7 bases between. The CDR3 has 13 amino acids. CDR1 and CDR2 (germline): SGHTA, FQGTGA. The CDR3 DNA reads TGTGCCAGCAGCTTAACGGGGAGGAATGAGCAGTTCTTC. This codes for CASSLTGRNEQFF.

This chain joins TRBV5-1 and TRBJ2-7; D not certain. The V end was cut by 2 bases, the J end by 2 bases, with 11 bases between. Germline CDR1 reads SGHRS; CDR2 reads YFSETQ. The CDR3 has 14 residues. The CDR3 protein is CASSLRIGPYEQYF. The CDR3 bases are TGCGCCAGCAGCTTAAGAATCGGCCCCTACGAGCAGTACTTC.

The sample holds a few counts of this clone. V gene TRBV5-1 combines with J gene TRBJ2-1; TRBD2 might be the D (6 bases). V lost 4 bases and J lost 1, with 21 bases in between. The CDR3 is 18 amino acids. CDR1 is SGHRS, CDR2 YFSETQ, per germline. The chain's CDR3 is CASSPAGGAGNSYNEQFF. The CDR3 DNA sequence: TGCGCCAGCAGCCCGGCCGGAGGGGCGGGAAATTCCTACAATGAGCAGTTCTTC. The full variable domain, rest sourced from reference TRBV5-1 and TRBJ2-1, is KAGVTQTPRYLIKTRGQQVTLSCSPISGHRSVSWYQQTPGQGLQFLFEYFSETQRNKGNFPGRFSGRQFSNSRSEMNVSTLELGDSALYLCASSPAGGAGNSYNEQFFGPGTRLTVL.

The CDR3 loop is CASSVAGPYGYTF. The CDR3 DNA reads as TGTGCCAGCAGTGTCGCAGGGCCCTATGGCTACACCTTC. The V gene is TRBV28, the J gene TRBJ1-2, with a weak D call TRBD1 (5 bases). The CDR3 length is 13 residues. The germline gives CDR1 MDHEN, CDR2 SYDVKM. Trimming removed 5 bases from V and 4 bases from J, with 11 bases in between.

For this clone: The likely explanation is a read error, given a far larger clone one base away. This sequence joins TRBV29-1 and TRBJ2-1; 9 bases align to TRBD2. This CDR3 is 17 amino acids long. Germline assignment: CDR1 SQVTM and CDR2 ANQGSEA. The V gene end was trimmed by 1 base and the J gene end by 3 bases; junction bases not matched to a gene: 10. The DNA for the CDR3 is TGCAGCGTTGAAGGGTTCGCAGAGACTAGCGGCTACAATGAGCAGTTCTTC. Its translation: CSVEGFAETSGYNEQFF.

The chain links TRBV5-1 to TRBJ2-7; 8 bases fit TRBD2. This CDR3 is built from 16 residues. Trimming cost V 0 bases and J 6 bases; bases outside gene matches: 11. CDR1 and CDR2 from the germline V gene are SGHRS and YFSETQ. The CDR3 region is CASSLGLATSGGEQYF. Here the CDR3 DNA reads TGCGCCAGCAGCTTGGGCCTGGCTACTAGCGGAGGCGAGCAGTACTTC.

This rearrangement joins TRBV30 to TRBJ1-3; 8 bases match TRBD1. The V gene end was trimmed by 5 bases and the J gene end by 0 bases; junction bases not matched to a gene: 3. The germline CDR1 and CDR2 sequences are GTSNPN and SVGIG (reference sequence). This CDR3 has 14 residues. The CDR3 DNA sequence: TGTGCCTGGGGACAGGGCGGCTCTGGAAACACCATATATTTT. Amino acids: CAWGQGGSGNTIYF.

As to this clone: This sample also contains other DNA sequences that code for the same CDR3. The CDR3 coding sequence is TGTGCCATCAGTGAGTCGCGAGGAGACTATGGCTACACCTTC. This sequence encodes CAISESRGDYGYTF. The V and J genes are TRBV10-3 and TRBJ1-2; the D is unclear. The CDR3 length is 14 residues. V shed 0 bases and J shed 3 bases, with 8 bases lying between them. Germline V lookup: CDR1 ENHRY, CDR2 SYGVKD.

The rearrangement uses TRBV5-1 and TRBJ2-4, with 10 bases fitting TRBD2. Germline CDR1 is SGHRS and CDR2 is YFSETQ. This CDR3 is built from 16 residues. Trimming at V came to 0 bases and at J to 4 bases, leaving 4 bases not matched to a gene. CDR3: CASSLELAGMKNIQYF. In nucleotides, the CDR3 is TGCGCCAGCAGCTTGGAACTAGCGGGAATGAAAAACATTCAGTACTTC. Full variable domain (rest looked up from reference TRBV5-1 and TRBJ2-4): KAGVTQTPRYLIKTRGQQVTLSCSPISGHRSVSWYQQTPGQGLQFLFEYFSETQRNKGNFPGRFSGRQFSNSRSEMNVSTLELGDSALYLCASSLELAGMKNIQYFGAGTRLSVL.

V and J are TRBV28 and TRBJ2-1; D is undetermined. The V end lost 5 bases, the J end lost 10 bases, and 9 bases lay between the germline ends. The V gene's germline CDR1 is MDHEN and CDR2 SYDVKM. This CDR3 contains 11 residues. The CDR3 loop reads CASSGRSEQFF. The CDR3 DNA follows: TGTGCCAGCAGTGGGCGGAGCGAGCAGTTCTTC.

This clone was counted at least ten times. The chain combines TRBV19 with TRBJ1-1; D gene uncertain. CDR1 is LNHDA, CDR2 SQIVND, per germline (reference sequence). V was trimmed by 3 bases and J by 0 bases, leaving 5 bases between them. This CDR3 has 13 residues. The CDR3 coding sequence is TGTGCCAGTAGTATGACGTTGAACACTGAAGCTTTCTTT. This encodes CASSMTLNTEAFF.

The chain links TRBV4-1 to TRBJ2-2; tentative D call: TRBD2 (5 bases). Trimming left V 7 bases short and J 3 bases short, with 27 bases between. CDR3 length equals 19 residues. Germline-derived CDR1 and CDR2 are MGHRA and YSYEKL. This CDR3 is CASTSKGWAGDADTGELFF. The CDR3 DNA reads TGCGCCAGCACCTCCAAAGGGTGGGCGGGCGATGCGGACACCGGGGAGCTGTTTTTT.

J is TRBJ2-1 and V is TRBV27, with 7 nucleotides matching TRBD2. The CDR3 contains 14 residues. The V gene end was trimmed by 7 bases and the J gene end by 4 bases; junction bases not matched to a gene: 7. The germline V gene encodes CDR1 MNHEY and CDR2 SMNVEV (reference sequence). The CDR3 is CASNPSGTYNEQFF. The CDR3 DNA reads as TGTGCCAGCAATCCTAGCGGAACTTACAATGAGCAGTTCTTC.

V gene TRBV28 combines with J gene TRBJ1-4; D gene unclear. CDR1 MDHEN and CDR2 SYDVKM come from the germline V gene. The CDR3 spans 12 residues. Deletions cut 7 bases from V and 3 bases from J, with 6 bases between. For the CDR3, the DNA is TGTGCCAGCAACGGTGCTAATGAAAAACTGTTTTTT. As protein: CASNGANEKLFF.

The chain is built from TRBV5-1 and TRBJ2-7; 11 bases agree with TRBD1. From germline, CDR1 is SGHRS and CDR2 YFSETQ. There are 14 residues in the CDR3. V shed 4 bases, J shed 6 bases, and the junction held 6 bases outside the gene matches. The CDR3 nucleotides are TGCGCCAGCAGCCCCGGGACAGGGGGGGGCGAGCAGTACTTC. It is translated as CASSPGTGGGEQYF.

V and J are TRBV19 and TRBJ1-5; unclear D gene. This CDR3 is 13 amino acids long. CDR1 is LNHDA, CDR2 SQIVND, per germline (reference sequence). V lost 8 bases, J lost 4 bases, and 12 bases lay in between. This CDR3 is CASAGVDNQPQHF. In nucleotides, the CDR3 is TGTGCCAGTGCCGGGGTGGATAATCAGCCCCAGCATTTT.

The rearrangement links TRBV23-1 to TRBJ2-7; D may be TRBD2 (6 bases). TRBV23-1 is filed as an ORF, its function uncertain. Trimming cost V 0 bases and J 1 base, with 10 bases left between them. The length of the CDR3 is 15 residues. The CDR3 loop reads CASSQSGRGSYEQYF. CDR3 in DNA: TGCGCCAGCAGTCAATCCGGGAGAGGGTCCTACGAGCAGTACTTC.

V gene TRBV5-1 combines with J gene TRBJ2-3, with D perhaps matching TRBD2 (6 bases). V was trimmed by 3 bases and J by 2 bases, leaving 10 bases between them. This CDR3 has 14 amino acids. Germline values: CDR1 SGHRS, CDR2 YFSETQ. CDR3 coding DNA: TGCGCCAGCAGCTGGGGGGATGTCACAGATACGCAGTATTTT. Protein product: CASSWGDVTDTQYF.

This chain's CDR3 is CASSVGGQDTEAFF. For the CDR3, the DNA is TGTGCCAGCAGCGTAGGGGGACAGGACACTGAAGCTTTCTTT. The chain is built from TRBV9 and TRBJ1-1, with TRBD1 matching 8 bases. The length of the CDR3 is 14 residues. J was trimmed by 3 bases and V by 0 bases; bases with no gene match: 1. The germline CDR1 and CDR2 sequences are SGDLS and YYNGEE.